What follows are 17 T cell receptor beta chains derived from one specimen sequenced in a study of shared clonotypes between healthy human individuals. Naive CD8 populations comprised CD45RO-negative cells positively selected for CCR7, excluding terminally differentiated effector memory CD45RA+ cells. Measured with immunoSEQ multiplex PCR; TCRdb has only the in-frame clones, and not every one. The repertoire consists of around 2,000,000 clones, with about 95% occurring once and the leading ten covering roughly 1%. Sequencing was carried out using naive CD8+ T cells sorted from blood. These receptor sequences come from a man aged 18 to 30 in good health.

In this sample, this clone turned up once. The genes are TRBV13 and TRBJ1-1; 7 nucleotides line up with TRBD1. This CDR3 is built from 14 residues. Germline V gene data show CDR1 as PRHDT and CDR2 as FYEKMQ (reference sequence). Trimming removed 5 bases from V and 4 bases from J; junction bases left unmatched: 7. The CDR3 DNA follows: TGTGCCAGCAGCCCGAGGGGGCTAGGCACTGAAGCTTTCTTT. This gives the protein CASSPRGLGTEAFF.

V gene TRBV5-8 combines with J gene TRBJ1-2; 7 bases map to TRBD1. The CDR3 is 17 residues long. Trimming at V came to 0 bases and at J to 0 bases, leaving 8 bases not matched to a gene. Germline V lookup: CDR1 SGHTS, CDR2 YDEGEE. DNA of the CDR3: TGTGCCAGCAGCTTGGGAACTACAGGGGAAGCTAACTATGGCTACACCTTC. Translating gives CASSLGTTGEANYGYTF.

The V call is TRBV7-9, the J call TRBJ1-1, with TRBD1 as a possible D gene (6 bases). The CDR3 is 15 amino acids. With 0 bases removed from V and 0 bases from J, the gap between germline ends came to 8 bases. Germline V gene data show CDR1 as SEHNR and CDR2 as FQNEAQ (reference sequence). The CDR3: CASSLAGGLNTEAFF. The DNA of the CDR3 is TGTGCCAGCAGCTTAGCAGGGGGTTTGAACACTGAAGCTTTCTTT.

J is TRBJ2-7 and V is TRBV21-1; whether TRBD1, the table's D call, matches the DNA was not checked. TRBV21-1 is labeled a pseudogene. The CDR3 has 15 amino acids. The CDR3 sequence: CASSKVGAPSYEQYF. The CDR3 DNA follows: TGTGCCAGCAGCAAAGTGGGGGCGCCCTCCTACGAGCAGTACTTC.

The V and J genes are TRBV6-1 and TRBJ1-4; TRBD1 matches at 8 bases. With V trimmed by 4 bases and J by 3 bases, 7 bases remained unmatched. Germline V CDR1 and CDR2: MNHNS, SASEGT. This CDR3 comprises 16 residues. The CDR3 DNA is TGTGCCAGCAGTGCCGGGACAGGAACCTCTAATGAAAAACTGTTTTTT. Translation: CASSAGTGTSNEKLFF.

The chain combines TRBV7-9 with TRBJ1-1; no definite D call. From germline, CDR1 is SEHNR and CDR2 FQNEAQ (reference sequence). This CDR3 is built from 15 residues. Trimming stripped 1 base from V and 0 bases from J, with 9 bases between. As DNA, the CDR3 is TGTGCCAGCAGCTTAGTTCAAGCATTGAACACTGAAGCTTTCTTT. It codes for CASSLVQALNTEAFF.

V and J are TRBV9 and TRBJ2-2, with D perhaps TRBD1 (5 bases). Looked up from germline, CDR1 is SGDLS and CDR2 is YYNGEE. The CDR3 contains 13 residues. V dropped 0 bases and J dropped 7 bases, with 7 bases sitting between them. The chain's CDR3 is CASSVEGVGELFF. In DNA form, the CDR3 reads TGTGCCAGCAGCGTAGAAGGGGTCGGGGAGCTGTTTTTT.

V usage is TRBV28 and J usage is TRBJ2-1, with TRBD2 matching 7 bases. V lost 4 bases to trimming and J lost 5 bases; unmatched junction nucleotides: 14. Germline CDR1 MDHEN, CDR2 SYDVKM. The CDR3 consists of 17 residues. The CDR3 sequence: CASSSLSAGDLNNEQFF. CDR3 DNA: TGTGCCAGCAGTTCGCTATCGGCGGGAGATTTAAACAATGAGCAGTTCTTC.

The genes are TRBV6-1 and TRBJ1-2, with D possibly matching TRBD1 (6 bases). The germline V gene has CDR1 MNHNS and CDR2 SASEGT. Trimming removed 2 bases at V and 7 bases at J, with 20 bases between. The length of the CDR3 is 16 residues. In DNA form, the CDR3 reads TGTGCCAGCAGTGAAAGGGACACCAGATCGATATTTGGCTACACCTTC. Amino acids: CASSERDTRSIFGYTF.

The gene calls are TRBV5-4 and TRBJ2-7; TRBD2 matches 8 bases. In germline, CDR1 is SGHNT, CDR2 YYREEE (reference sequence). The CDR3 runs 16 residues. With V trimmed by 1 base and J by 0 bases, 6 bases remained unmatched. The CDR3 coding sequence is TGTGCCAGCAGCTTGTCCGCGGGGGGATTCTCCTACGAGCAGTACTTC. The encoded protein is CASSLSAGGFSYEQYF.

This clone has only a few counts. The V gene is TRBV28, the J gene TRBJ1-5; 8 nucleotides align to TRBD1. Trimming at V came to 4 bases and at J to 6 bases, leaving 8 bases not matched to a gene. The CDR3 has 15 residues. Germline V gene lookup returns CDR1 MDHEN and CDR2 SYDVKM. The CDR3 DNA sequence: TGTGCCAGCAGTTCGAGGACAGGGTATGGTCAGCCCCAGCATTTT. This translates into CASSSRTGYGQPQHF.

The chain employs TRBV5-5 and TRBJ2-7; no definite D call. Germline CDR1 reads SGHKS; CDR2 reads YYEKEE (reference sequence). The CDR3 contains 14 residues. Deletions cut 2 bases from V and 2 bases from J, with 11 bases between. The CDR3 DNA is TGTGCCAGCAGCTTCGTCGCAGGAACCTACGAGCAGTACTTC. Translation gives CASSFVAGTYEQYF.

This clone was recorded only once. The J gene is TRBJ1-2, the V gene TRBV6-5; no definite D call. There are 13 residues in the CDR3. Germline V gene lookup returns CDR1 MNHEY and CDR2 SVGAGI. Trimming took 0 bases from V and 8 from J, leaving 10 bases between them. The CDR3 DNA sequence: TGTGCCAGCAGTTACTCCGAACTCGTCGGCTACACCTTC. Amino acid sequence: CASSYSELVGYTF.

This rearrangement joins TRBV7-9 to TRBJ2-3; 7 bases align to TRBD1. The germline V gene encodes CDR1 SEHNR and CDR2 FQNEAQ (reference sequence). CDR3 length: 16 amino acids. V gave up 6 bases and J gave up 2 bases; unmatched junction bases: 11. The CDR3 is CASSQQGWLVTDTQYF. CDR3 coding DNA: TGTGCCAGCAGTCAACAGGGGTGGTTGGTCACAGATACGCAGTATTTT.

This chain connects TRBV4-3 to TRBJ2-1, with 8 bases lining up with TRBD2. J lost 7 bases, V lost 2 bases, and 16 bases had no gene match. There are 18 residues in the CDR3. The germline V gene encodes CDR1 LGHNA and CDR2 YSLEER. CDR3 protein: CASSQSAAPGGPINEQFF. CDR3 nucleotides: TGCGCCAGCAGCCAATCAGCGGCTCCGGGAGGGCCGATAAATGAGCAGTTCTTC.

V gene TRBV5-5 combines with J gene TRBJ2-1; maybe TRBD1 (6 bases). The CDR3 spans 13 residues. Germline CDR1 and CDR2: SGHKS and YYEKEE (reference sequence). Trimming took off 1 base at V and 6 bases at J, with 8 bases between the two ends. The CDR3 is CASSLTGFNEQFF. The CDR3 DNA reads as TGTGCCAGCAGCTTGACAGGGTTCAATGAGCAGTTCTTC.

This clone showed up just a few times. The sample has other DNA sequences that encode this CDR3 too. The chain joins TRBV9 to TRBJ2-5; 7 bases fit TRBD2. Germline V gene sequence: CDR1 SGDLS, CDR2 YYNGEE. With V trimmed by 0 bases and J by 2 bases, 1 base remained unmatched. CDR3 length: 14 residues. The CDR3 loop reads CASSVAGGQETQYF. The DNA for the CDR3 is TGTGCCAGCAGCGTAGCGGGGGGACAAGAGACCCAGTACTTC.